A selection of T cell receptor beta chains follows, all from one sample in a study of blood T cells in healthy people across ages. TCRdb ran MiXCR on the 5' RACE reads and lists one entry per CDR3 protein. The sample has fewer than 800,000 distinct CDR3 sequences; roughly 25% are singletons. A further study also used this sample, focusing on T cells of mothers and their children.

Sequenced: blood. These receptors all stem from a boy younger than 18 in good health. Each CDR3 is given with its conserved first and last residue. A D gene is named only where the DNA matches it firmly. Clone size is shown for a subset of rows, as once, few, many or a class of expanded clone.

TRBJ2-6,TRBV7-6,NA,NA,CASMSGANVLTF,TGTGCCAGCATGTCTGGGGCCAACGTCCTGACTTTC
TRBJ2-3,TRBV7-3,NA,NA,CASSTGGRPDTQYF,TGTGCCAGCAGTACGGGGGGCCGCCCAGATACGCAGTATTTT
TRBJ1-4,TRBV4-2,NA,NA,CASSHGATNEKLFF,TGTGCCAGCAGCCATGGCGCGACTAACGAAAAACTGTTTTTT
TRBJ1-1,TRBV15,NA,NA,CATSRDDPNREGYTEAFF,TGTGCCACCAGCAGAGATGATCCAAACAGGGAGGGTTATACTGAAGCTTTCTTT
TRBJ1-1,TRBV6-5,few,NA,CASSYGGLWNTEAFF,TGTGCCAGCAGTTACGGGGGCCTCTGGAACACTGAAGCTTTCTTT
TRBJ2-7,TRBV6-2/TRBV6-3,NA,NA,CASSYSGTYEQYF,TGTGCCAGCAGTTACTCCGGAACCTACGAGCAGTACTTC
TRBJ2-5,TRBV18,NA,NA,CASSPVAETQYF,TGTGCCAGCTCACCAGTTGCGGAGACCCAGTACTTC
TRBJ2-7,TRBV15,NA,TRBD2,CATSRDAGAGGNYEQYF,TGTGCCACCAGCAGAGACGCAGGAGCGGGGGGGAACTACGAGCAGTACTTC
TRBJ2-4,TRBV7-9,NA,TRBD2,CASSLERDYGIQYF,TGTGCCAGCAGCTTAGAACGGGACTATGGCATTCAGTACTTC
TRBJ2-2,TRBV14,few,NA,CASSQGLTANTGELFF,TGTGCCAGCAGCCAAGGTTTAACGGCGAACACCGGGGAGCTGTTTTTT
TRBJ1-3,TRBV24-1,NA,NA,CATSDLTSGNTIYF,TGTGCCACCAGTGATCTGACCTCTGGAAACACCATATATTTT
TRBJ2-5,TRBV28,few,TRBD1,CASSYRGLQETQYF,TGTGCCAGCAGTTACAGGGGGCTGCAAGAGACCCAGTACTTC
TRBJ2-1,TRBV29-1,few,NA,CSVERENLNEQFF,TGCAGCGTTGAAAGGGAGAACCTCAATGAGCAGTTCTTC
TRBJ2-1,TRBV7-8,NA,NA,CASSLPLALRNEQFF,TGTGCCAGCAGCTTACCTCTAGCCCTTAGAAATGAGCAGTTCTTC
TRBJ2-2,TRBV5-1,few,NA,CASSLSAQPGTGELFF,TGCGCCAGCAGCTTGTCCGCCCAGCCGGGCACCGGGGAGCTGTTTTTT
TRBJ2-5,TRBV5-1,few,NA,CASSSGGVKETQYF,TGCGCCAGCAGCTCGGGTGGCGTGAAAGAGACCCAGTACTTC
TRBJ2-1,TRBV9,few,TRBD2,CAGTLRAGGLDEQFF,TGTGCCGGGACTTTGCGAGCGGGGGGGCTAGATGAGCAGTTCTTC